The 28 T cell receptor beta chains presented below share a single source sample, sequenced in a study of blood T cell repertoires in COVID-19. TCRdb keeps only in-frame clones here, not all; method: immunoSEQ multiplex PCR. This sample has approximately 200,000 clones; about 87% occur once, and the top ten carry 6.2%. The sequencing input was peripheral blood. These receptors all stem from a man in his sixties who had recovered from COVID-19.

The rearrangement links TRBV19 to TRBJ2-6, with a tentative D call TRBD2 (7 bases). Trimming pared 8 bases from V and 0 bases from J, leaving 14 bases between. Germline CDR1 is LNHDA and CDR2 is SQIVND (reference sequence). CDR3 length equals 16 residues. CDR3 protein: CASQPGGLSGANVLTF. In DNA, the CDR3 is TGTGCCAGTCAACCCGGGGGGCTCTCTGGGGCCAACGTCCTGACTTTC.

This clone showed up just once. The V and J genes are TRBV21-1 and TRBJ2-3; no check of the table's D call, TRBD1, against the DNA was made. TRBV21-1 is a recognized pseudogene. CDR3 size: 18 residues. The CDR3 sequence is CASSKRQGGTLRADTQYF. CDR3 in DNA: TGTGCCAGCAGCAAAAGGCAGGGTGGAACTCTAAGGGCAGATACGCAGTATTTT.

The chain uses TRBV5-1 and TRBJ2-7; 9 bases fit TRBD1. The germline CDR1 and CDR2 sequences are SGHRS and YFSETQ. The CDR3 is 13 amino acids. Trimming at V came to 1 base and at J to 6 bases, leaving 2 bases not matched to a gene. Here the CDR3 reads CASSLTGGTEQYF. The CDR3 DNA follows: TGCGCCAGCAGCTTGACAGGGGGCACCGAGCAGTACTTC.

V is TRBV6-1 and J is TRBJ2-2; 7 bases match TRBD1. Looked up from germline, CDR1 is MNHNS and CDR2 is SASEGT. There are 15 residues in the CDR3. The ends lost 6 bases at V and 8 bases at J; junction bases unmatched: 12. The CDR3 DNA follows: TGTGCCAGCAGCACCCCTATCAGGGGGTCTGGGGAGCTGTTTTTT. Translated: CASSTPIRGSGELFF.

The V call is TRBV30, the J call TRBJ1-5, with D possibly being TRBD1 (5 bases). This CDR3 spans 13 amino acids. CDR1 is GTSNPN and CDR2 is SVGIG in the germline V gene (reference sequence). Trimming removed 2 bases from V and 4 bases from J, with 9 bases in between. The CDR3 DNA reads TGTGCCTGGAGTACGGGGACTAATCAGCCCCAGCATTTT. Protein: CAWSTGTNQPQHF.

The chain joins TRBV6-4 to TRBJ2-5; TRBD2 might be the D (7 bases). Looked up from germline, CDR1 is MRHNA and CDR2 is SNTAGT. The V gene lost 2 bases and the J gene lost 1 base, with 8 bases spanning the gap. The CDR3 consists of 14 residues. The CDR3, as DNA: TGTGCCAGCAGTGACGGGGGGGCCCAAGAGACCCAGTACTTC. It yields the protein CASSDGGAQETQYF.

This clone was counted once. The rearrangement links TRBV5-5 to TRBJ2-1; 9 nucleotides match TRBD1. The junction had 5 bases not matched to a gene; V was cut back by 2 bases and J by 5 bases. Germline V gene sequence: CDR1 SGHKS, CDR2 YYEKEE (reference sequence). The CDR3 consists of 15 residues. The DNA of the CDR3 is TGTGCCAGCAGCTTTGGACAGGGGATCGACAATGAGCAGTTCTTC. Its translation: CASSFGQGIDNEQFF.

The chain couples TRBV15 to TRBJ2-3, with 8 positions matching TRBD1. V gave up 1 base and J gave up 2 bases; unmatched junction bases: 5. The CDR3 runs to 16 residues. Germline CDR1 is LNHNV and CDR2 is YYDKDF (reference sequence). The CDR3: CATSRVRTGYTDTQYF. The CDR3 DNA follows: TGTGCCACCAGCAGAGTCCGGACAGGGTACACAGATACGCAGTATTTT.

The rearrangement joins TRBV11-2 to TRBJ2-3; D perhaps matches TRBD2 (7 bases). V gave up 7 bases and J gave up 4 bases, with 15 bases separating them. The CDR3 runs to 14 residues. Germline lookup yields CDR1 SGHAT and CDR2 FQNNGV. The CDR3 loop is CASKDGGGADTQYF. The CDR3 region has the DNA TGTGCCAGCAAGGATGGCGGGGGCGCAGATACGCAGTATTTT.

CDR3 nucleotides: TGTGCCAGCAGCTCGGAAAACAGGGGGGCTGGAAACACCATATATTTT. Its protein is CASSSENRGAGNTIYF. The J gene is TRBJ1-3, the V gene TRBV7-8; 8 nucleotides match TRBD1. Germline V gene data show CDR1 as SGHVS and CDR2 as FQNEAQ. The V and J ends lost 4 bases and 2 bases, in that order; junction bases with no gene match: 7. The CDR3 length is 16 residues. Full variable domain (remainder filled in from reference TRBV7-8 and TRBJ1-3): GAGVSQSPRYKVAKRGQDVALRCDPISGHVSLFWYQQALGQGPEFLTYFQNEAQLDKSGLPSDRFFAERPEGSVSTLKIQRTQQEDSAVYLCASSSENRGAGNTIYFGEGSWLTVV.

The chain employs TRBV15 and TRBJ2-3, with 11 bases lining up with TRBD2. Germline CDR1 LNHNV, CDR2 YYDKDF (reference sequence). This CDR3 region has 15 residues. The V gene end was trimmed by 4 bases and the J gene end by 5 bases; junction bases not matched to a gene: 5. The DNA for the CDR3 is TGTGCCACCAGCAAACTAGCGGGAGCAATAGATACGCAGTATTTT. This gives the protein CATSKLAGAIDTQYF.

The chain has TRBV9 and TRBJ1-1; D is unclear. The CDR3 extends over 13 amino acids. The germline V gene encodes CDR1 SGDLS and CDR2 YYNGEE. The V end was cut by 3 bases, the J end by 11 bases, with 17 bases between. The CDR3 DNA follows: TGTGCCAGCAGCGGGACTGAACGACTCGGCGCTTTCTTT. Its protein product is CASSGTERLGAFF.

This chain uses TRBV7-3 with TRBJ1-2, with TRBD1 matching 9 bases. Trimming took 4 bases from V and 5 from J; bases not matched to a gene: 5. Germline-derived CDR1 and CDR2 are SGHTA and FQGTGA. This CDR3 comprises 14 residues. CDR3 bases: TGTGCCAGCAGCTCCACAGGGGGCGGATATGGCTACACCTTC. Translated: CASSSTGGGYGYTF.

J is TRBJ1-1 and V is TRBV15, with D hard to call. This CDR3 has 17 residues. Germline V gene sequence: CDR1 LNHNV, CDR2 YYDKDF (reference sequence). The V end lost 3 bases, the J end lost 8 bases, and 25 bases lay between the germline ends. The CDR3 spells CATSSRIGGGGIPEAFF. As DNA, the CDR3 is TGTGCCACCAGCAGTAGGATCGGCGGAGGTGGGATCCCAGAAGCTTTCTTT.

About this clone itself: One end of the junction does not line up with germline, which may come from a read error. The chain uses TRBV11-1 and TRBJ2-7, with a weak D call TRBD1 (6 bases). The CDR3 is 14 amino acids. Germline V lookup: CDR1 SGHAT, CDR2 FQDESV (reference sequence). CDR3 in amino acids: CASSLSGTLLGTSF. The CDR3, as DNA: TGTGCCAGCAGCTTATCCGGGACACTCCTAGGAACCTCCTTC.

The V call is TRBV30, the J call TRBJ2-3; 13 bases map to TRBD2. This CDR3 has 18 residues. Germline V lookup: CDR1 GTSNPN, CDR2 SVGIG (reference sequence). J gave up 0 bases and V 1 base, and 7 bases lay outside the gene matches. CDR3 residues: CAWSDPGLAGSSTDTQYF. The CDR3 DNA follows: TGTGCCTGGAGTGATCCGGGACTAGCGGGAAGTAGCACAGATACGCAGTATTTT.

J is TRBJ1-1 and V is TRBV19, with 9 bases fitting TRBD1. Germline values: CDR1 LNHDA, CDR2 SQIVND (reference sequence). CDR3 length: 16 amino acids. Trimming removed 6 bases from V and 4 bases from J; junction bases left unmatched: 12. DNA for the CDR3: TGTGCCAGTAGATTTACTACTGGGACAGGGATCACTGAAGCTTTCTTT. This encodes CASRFTTGTGITEAFF.

This chain joins TRBV9 and TRBJ2-1; TRBD2 agrees at 9 bases. The V gene's germline CDR1 is SGDLS and CDR2 YYNGEE. V lost 0 bases and J lost 4; bases outside the gene matches: 2. This CDR3 region has 15 residues. The CDR3 region is CASSVASGGYNEQFF. Here the CDR3 DNA reads TGTGCCAGCAGCGTAGCCAGCGGGGGGTACAATGAGCAGTTCTTC. Drawing the rest from reference TRBV9 and TRBJ2-1, the complete variable domain is DSGVTQTPKHLITATGQRVTLRCSPRSGDLSVYWYQQSLDQGLQFLIQYYNGEERAKGNILERFSAQQFPDLHSELNLSSLELGDSALYFCASSVASGGYNEQFFGPGTRLTVL.

This clone has more than one count but fewer than ten. This chain uses TRBV18 with TRBJ2-5; possible D gene TRBD1, 6 bases. Trimming cost V 7 bases and J 2 bases, with 11 bases left between them. Germline assignment: CDR1 KGHSH and CDR2 LQKENI. The CDR3 loop spans 13 amino acids. The CDR3 DNA reads TGTGCCAGCTACCCAGGGGTACAAGAGACCCAGTACTTC. Translated: CASYPGVQETQYF.

The chain carries TRBV19 and TRBJ1-1, with D possibly matching TRBD1 (5 bases). CDR3 length equals 16 residues. Per the germline V gene, CDR1 is LNHDA and CDR2 is SQIVND (reference sequence). V lost 1 base to trimming and J lost 5 bases, with 17 bases between them. CDR3 sequence (DNA): TGTGCCAGTAGTATAGGGGGGTCGGCAGGAGGGACTGAAGCTTTCTTT. This encodes CASSIGGSAGGTEAFF.

This chain connects TRBV5-1 to TRBJ2-2; 9 bases match TRBD1. The CDR3 is 16 residues long. Trimming at V came to 3 bases and at J to 4 bases, leaving 7 bases not matched to a gene. The germline gives CDR1 SGHRS, CDR2 YFSETQ. As DNA, the CDR3 is TGCGCCAGCAGCTGGACGGACAGGGGCACCACCGGGGAGCTGTTTTTT. It specifies CASSWTDRGTTGELFF.

The table lists this clone with a count of one. This rearrangement joins TRBV6-5 to TRBJ2-3; D might be TRBD2 (5 bases). CDR1 and CDR2 (germline): MNHEY, SVGAGI. There are 15 residues in the CDR3. The ends were cut back, 10 bases at V and 0 bases at J, with 17 bases in the middle. Here the CDR3 DNA reads TGTGCCACCGACCTTTTTGGAGGTAGCACAGATACGCAGTATTTT. Translation: CATDLFGGSTDTQYF.

The chain has TRBV18 and TRBJ1-6, with D possibly matching TRBD1 (5 bases). CDR1 KGHSH and CDR2 LQKENI come from the germline V gene. The CDR3 is 17 residues long. Between the trimmed V and J ends, which lost 1 base and 0 bases, there was a span of 10 bases. The CDR3 DNA reads as TGTGCCAGCTCACCACAGGACACCGGCTCCTATAATTCACCCCTCCACTTT. It is translated as CASSPQDTGSYNSPLHF.

This chain uses TRBV30 with TRBJ2-7, with 8 bases fitting TRBD1. V was pared by 1 base and J by 4 bases, with 6 bases of the junction left unmatched. The germline V gene has CDR1 GTSNPN and CDR2 SVGIG (reference sequence). CDR3 length equals 14 residues. The chain's CDR3 is CAWSAAGTGYEQYF. The CDR3 DNA reads as TGTGCCTGGAGTGCCGCCGGGACAGGTTACGAGCAGTACTTC.

The chain employs TRBV5-1 and TRBJ2-1, with D tentatively TRBD2 (7 bases). The V gene's germline CDR1 is SGHRS and CDR2 YFSETQ. V was pared by 2 bases and J by 7 bases, with 13 bases between. The CDR3 consists of 14 residues. The CDR3 protein is CASSFGGLGNEQFF. Written as DNA, the CDR3 is TGCGCCAGCAGCTTCGGGGGGCTGGGGAATGAGCAGTTCTTC.

This clone occurred a few times. The J gene is TRBJ1-5, the V gene TRBV10-1; no definite D call. Germline V gene data show CDR1 as WNHNN and CDR2 as SYGVQD (reference sequence). Trimming stripped 6 bases from V and 5 bases from J, with 14 bases between. This CDR3 is 14 amino acids long. DNA for the CDR3: TGCGCCAGCAGGATACTCCTTAAGTATCAGCCCCAGCATTTT. It codes for CASRILLKYQPQHF.

This chain joins TRBV7-2 and TRBJ2-7; 8 nucleotides agree with TRBD1. V dropped 3 bases and J dropped 6; count of bases not matched to a gene: 7. The CDR3 spans 14 residues. Germline CDR1 is SGHTA and CDR2 is FQGNSA. The CDR3 nucleotides read TGTGCCAGCAGCTTCCAACAGGGGGGAGTCGAGCAGTACTTC. Its protein product is CASSFQQGGVEQYF.

V usage is TRBV10-3 and J usage is TRBJ2-5; 10 bases align to TRBD1. This CDR3 has 12 residues. Germline assignment: CDR1 ENHRY and CDR2 SYGVKD. With V trimmed by 10 bases and J by 8 bases, 7 bases remained unmatched. CDR3 in amino acids: CASLGQGETQYF. CDR3 sequence (DNA): TGTGCCAGCCTAGGACAGGGGGAAACCCAGTACTTC.